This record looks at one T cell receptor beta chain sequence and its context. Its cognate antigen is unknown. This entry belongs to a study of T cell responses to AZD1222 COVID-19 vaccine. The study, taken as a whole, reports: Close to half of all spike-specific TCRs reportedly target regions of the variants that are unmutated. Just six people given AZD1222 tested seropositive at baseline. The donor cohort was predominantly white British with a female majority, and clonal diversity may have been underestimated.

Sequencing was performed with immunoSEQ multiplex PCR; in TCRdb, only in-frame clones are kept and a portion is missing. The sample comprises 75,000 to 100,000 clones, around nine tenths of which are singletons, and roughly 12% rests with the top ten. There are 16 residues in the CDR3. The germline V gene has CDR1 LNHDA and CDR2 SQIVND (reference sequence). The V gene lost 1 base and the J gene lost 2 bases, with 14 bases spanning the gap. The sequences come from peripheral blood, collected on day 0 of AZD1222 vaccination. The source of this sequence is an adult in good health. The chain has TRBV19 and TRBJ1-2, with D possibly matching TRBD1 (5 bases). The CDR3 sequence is CASSIAVGPVNYGYTF. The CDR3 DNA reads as TGTGCCAGTAGTATAGCGGTGGGGCCGGTGAACTATGGCTACACCTTC.